The next 27 T cell receptor beta chains were all read from a single sample in a study of blood T cell repertoires in COVID-19. Libraries were prepared by immunoSEQ multiplex PCR; TCRdb keeps only in-frame clonotypes and omits some of them. Here the sample spans hundreds of thousands of clones, approximately 87% being singletons. The sample was PBMCs or T cells enriched from blood (not recorded which). The receptors were gathered from a woman aged 50 to 60 in a cohort exposed to, infected with or recovered from COVID-19 (not recorded which).

The gene calls are TRBV10-3 and TRBJ2-1; 10 bases line up with TRBD1. The CDR3 length is 14 residues. Trimming at V came to 2 bases and at J to 6 bases, leaving 1 base not matched to a gene. CDR1 ENHRY and CDR2 SYGVKD come from the germline V gene. The CDR3 nucleotides are TGTGCCATCAGTGAGCGGACAGGGGGCAATGAGCAGTTCTTC. The encoded protein is CAISERTGGNEQFF.

This clone was observed a few times. This rearrangement joins TRBV3-1 (or the pseudogene TRBV3-2) to TRBJ1-1; D possibly corresponds to TRBD1 (5 bases). V lost 0 bases, J lost 1 base, and 6 bases lay in between. Germline V CDR1 and CDR2: LGHDT, YNNKEL (reference sequence). The CDR3 has 14 amino acids. The CDR3 here is CASSQEQGNTEAFF. The CDR3 bases are TGTGCCAGCAGCCAAGAGCAGGGGAACACTGAAGCTTTCTTT.

This sequence joins TRBV7-6 and TRBJ1-5; no firm D call. Germline CDR1 reads SGHVS; CDR2 reads FNYEAQ. V lost 1 base to trimming and J lost 10 bases, with 11 bases between them. The CDR3 loop spans 13 amino acids. The DNA of the CDR3 is TGTGCCAGCAGCTTAGTATGGGGAGGCCCCCAGCATTTT. Translation: CASSLVWGGPQHF.

The CDR3: CASNRQSDTQYF. In DNA, the CDR3 is TGTGCCAGCAATAGACAGTCAGATACGCAGTATTTT. The chain joins TRBV6-5 to TRBJ2-3; D may be TRBD1 (5 bases). This CDR3 comprises 12 residues. Germline V CDR1 and CDR2: MNHEY, SVGAGI. Trimming shortened V by 7 bases and J by 4 bases, and 9 bases separated the two germline ends.

The chain is built from TRBV4-2 and TRBJ2-5, with a possible D match to TRBD1 (6 bases). Trimming took 3 bases from V and 1 from J, leaving 12 bases between them. Germline lookup yields CDR1 LGHNA and CDR2 YNFKEQ. This CDR3 is built from 15 residues. The CDR3, as DNA: TGTGCCAGCAGCCAGGGACAATCGGTCCAAGAGACCCAGTACTTC. Translated: CASSQGQSVQETQYF.

The chain links TRBV19 to TRBJ2-5; a weak D match, TRBD1 (6 bases). CDR1 and CDR2 (germline): LNHDA, SQIVND (reference sequence). CDR3 length: 13 amino acids. V lost 6 bases to trimming and J lost 2 bases, with 10 bases between them. The CDR3 protein is CASSGTGQETQYF. Written as DNA, the CDR3 is TGTGCCAGTAGCGGAACAGGGCAAGAGACCCAGTACTTC.

The CDR3 coding sequence is TGTGCCAGTAGCACCGGGTCTCTGGGAAACACCATATATTTT. Encoded protein: CASSTGSLGNTIYF. The chain links TRBV19 to TRBJ1-3; D remains unclear. The V end lost 6 bases, the J end lost 4 bases, and 13 bases lay between the germline ends. CDR3 length: 14 amino acids. CDR1 and CDR2 (germline): LNHDA, SQIVND (reference sequence).

This rearrangement joins TRBV24-1 to TRBJ2-7, with D perhaps TRBD1 (6 bases). The CDR3 runs 14 residues. V dropped 9 bases and J dropped 2 bases, with 16 bases sitting between them. Germline V lookup: CDR1 KGHDR, CDR2 SFDVKD. The CDR3 protein is CATRNPQGTYEQYF. The DNA of the CDR3 is TGTGCCACCCGAAACCCCCAGGGGACCTACGAGCAGTACTTC.

V is TRBV28 and J is TRBJ1-5, with D possibly being TRBD1 (6 bases). Between the trimmed V and J ends, which lost 5 bases and 9 bases, there was a span of 14 bases. The CDR3 runs 13 residues. Germline lookup yields CDR1 MDHEN and CDR2 SYDVKM. The CDR3 nucleotides are TGTGCCAGCAGTAACCCACAGGGACGGCCCCAGCATTTT. This gives the protein CASSNPQGRPQHF.

Here the CDR3 DNA reads TGTGCCAGCAGCTTAGCGCAGAAAACTGAAGCTTTCTTT. This gives the protein CASSLAQKTEAFF. This chain connects TRBV11-1 to TRBJ1-1; unclear D gene. Germline CDR1 SGHAT, CDR2 FQDESV (reference sequence). The CDR3 consists of 13 residues. Trimming stripped 0 bases from V and 5 bases from J, with 7 bases between.

This clone showed up just a few times. The rearrangement uses TRBV5-8 and TRBJ1-1, with 12 positions matching TRBD1. The germline V gene encodes CDR1 SGHTS and CDR2 YDEGEE. The V segment lost 2 bases and the J segment 4 bases; nucleotides outside the gene matches: 6. The CDR3 has 16 residues. The CDR3 spells CASSFRDRGPGTEAFF. CDR3 bases: TGTGCCAGCAGCTTCCGGGACAGGGGGCCGGGCACTGAAGCTTTCTTT. Based on the CDR3 plus reference TRBV5-8 and TRBJ1-1, the full variable domain is EAGVTQSPTHLIKTRGQQATLRCSPISGHTSVYWYQQALGLGLQFLLWYDEGEERNRGNFPPRFSGRQFPNYSSELNVNALELEDSALYLCASSFRDRGPGTEAFFGQGTRLTVV.

This clone was seen only a few times. V and J are TRBV7-2 and TRBJ1-2, with D unresolved. Between the trimmed V and J ends, which lost 5 bases and 4 bases, there was a span of 11 bases. The CDR3 spans 13 residues. Germline CDR1 and CDR2: SGHTA and FQGNSA. CDR3: CASSRAEGYGYTF. Written as DNA, the CDR3 is TGTGCCAGCAGCAGGGCCGAGGGCTATGGCTACACCTTC. Full variable domain (remainder filled in from reference TRBV7-2 and TRBJ1-2): GAGVSQSPSNKVTEKGKDVELRCDPISGHTALYWYRQSLGQGLEFLIYFQGNSAPDKSGLPSDRFSAERTGGSVSTLTIQRTQQEDSAVYLCASSRAEGYGYTFGSGTRLTVV.

This clone was counted between two and nine times. This chain uses TRBV28 with TRBJ1-5; D ambiguous. The germline V gene encodes CDR1 MDHEN and CDR2 SYDVKM. The CDR3 contains 14 residues. V lost 5 bases and J lost 9, with 17 bases in between. CDR3 loop: CASSQRREPRPQHF. The CDR3 DNA reads TGTGCCAGCAGTCAACGACGGGAACCCCGGCCCCAGCATTTT. The complete variable domain, with remaining parts taken from reference TRBV28 and TRBJ1-5, reads DVKVTQSSRYLVKRTGEKVFLECVQDMDHENMFWYRQDPGLGLRLIYFSYDVKMKEKGDIPEGYSVSREKKERFSLILESASTNQTSMYLCASSQRREPRPQHFGDGTRLSIL.

This CDR3 reads CASSLISTGELFF. The CDR3 DNA is TGTGCCAGCAGCCTAATTAGCACCGGGGAGCTGTTTTTT. The chain uses TRBV6-5 and TRBJ2-2; the D is unclear. This CDR3 spans 13 amino acids. Trimming took off 6 bases at V and 4 bases at J, with 9 bases between the two ends. Germline assignment: CDR1 MNHEY and CDR2 SVGAGI.

The chain couples TRBV3-1 (or the pseudogene TRBV3-2) to TRBJ2-1, with D possibly being TRBD2 (6 bases). The V end was cut by 0 bases, the J end by 12 bases, with 12 bases between. Germline V gene data show CDR1 as LGHDT and CDR2 as YNNKEL (reference sequence). CDR3 length equals 13 residues. The CDR3 is CASSQDVGTGQFF. DNA of the CDR3: TGTGCCAGCAGCCAAGACGTGGGGACTGGGCAGTTCTTC.

The genes are TRBV5-1 and TRBJ1-2; no definite D call. Looked up from germline, CDR1 is SGHRS and CDR2 is YFSETQ. The CDR3 is 15 residues long. Trimming cost V 3 bases and J 5 bases, with 17 bases left between them. CDR3 sequence (DNA): TGCGCCAGCAGCTCAGACGGGAAGGTTGGGTATGGCTACACCTTC. Residues: CASSSDGKVGYGYTF.

The gene calls are TRBV30 and TRBJ2-3; 9 bases align to TRBD1. Germline V CDR1 and CDR2: GTSNPN, SVGIG (reference sequence). V lost 5 bases and J lost 6; bases outside the gene matches: 9. The CDR3 sequence is 14 residues long. CDR3 coding DNA: TGTGCCTGGGGGGGACAGGGCGGCGGGGATACGCAGTATTTT. Translating gives CAWGGQGGGDTQYF.

The V call is TRBV28, the J call TRBJ1-5; D gene ambiguous. V was trimmed by 6 bases and J by 0 bases, leaving 12 bases between them. CDR3 size: 15 residues. Germline CDR1 is MDHEN and CDR2 is SYDVKM. The CDR3 DNA sequence: TGTGCCAGCAGAGCGACGGTGTATAGCAATCAGCCCCAGCATTTT. Its protein is CASRATVYSNQPQHF.

This clone was recorded once. V is TRBV7-2 and J is TRBJ1-1; 7 bases align to TRBD1. The germline CDR1 and CDR2 sequences are SGHTA and FQGNSA. The J segment lost 4 bases and the V segment lost 4 bases, leaving 3 bases of the junction unmatched. This CDR3 is 13 amino acids long. In DNA, the CDR3 is TGTGCCAGCAGCTACCGACAGGGCACTGAAGCTTTCTTT. This sequence encodes CASSYRQGTEAFF.

The rearrangement uses TRBV5-6 and TRBJ2-7, with D tentatively TRBD2 (6 bases). V was pared by 4 bases and J by 3 bases, with 14 bases between. The CDR3 covers 14 residues. The germline gives CDR1 SGHDT, CDR2 YYEEEE. CDR3 residues: CASSTLWRVYEQYF. CDR3 in DNA: TGTGCCAGCAGCACCCTGTGGAGGGTCTACGAGCAGTACTTC.

V and J are TRBV21-1 and TRBJ1-1; the DNA was not used to check the table's D call, TRBD1. TRBV21-1 is termed a pseudogene. The CDR3 sequence is 14 residues long. CDR3 sequence: CASSAPDRNTEAFF. Written as DNA, the CDR3 is TGTGCCAGCAGCGCGCCCGACAGGAACACTGAAGCTTTCTTT.

V usage is TRBV7-3 and J usage is TRBJ1-2, with D maybe TRBD1 (5 bases). CDR1 SGHTA and CDR2 FQGTGA come from the germline V gene. V lost 5 bases, J lost 6 bases, and 16 bases lay in between. The CDR3 length is 14 residues. The CDR3 protein is CASSPAGAGNGYTF. The CDR3 DNA reads TGTGCCAGCAGCCCCGCTGGGGCAGGGAATGGCTACACCTTC.

This chain connects TRBV7-2 to TRBJ1-1; possible D gene TRBD1, 5 bases. V was clipped by 6 bases and J by 2 bases, with 10 bases between them. Germline-derived CDR1 and CDR2 are SGHTA and FQGNSA. CDR3 length: 13 amino acids. Written as DNA, the CDR3 is TGTGCCAGCAGGCCCCAGGGTAACACTGAAGCTTTCTTT. Its translation is CASRPQGNTEAFF. Using reference TRBV7-2 and TRBJ1-1 for the parts outside the CDR3, the full variable domain is GAGVSQSPSNKVTEKGKDVELRCDPISGHTALYWYRQSLGQGLEFLIYFQGNSAPDKSGLPSDRFSAERTGGSVSTLTIQRTQQEDSAVYLCASRPQGNTEAFFGQGTRLTVV.

The rearrangement links TRBV7-3 to TRBJ2-1, with D possibly being TRBD2 (6 bases). V was cut by 3 bases and J by 0 bases, with 9 bases left in between. Per germline, CDR1 SGHTA and CDR2 FQGTGA. The CDR3 covers 15 residues. CDR3 sequence (DNA): TGTGCCAGCAGCTTTGGCGGGGTCTCCTACAATGAGCAGTTCTTC. This codes for CASSFGGVSYNEQFF.

The rearrangement uses TRBV3-1 (or the pseudogene TRBV3-2) and TRBJ1-1; maybe TRBD1 (5 bases). The V and J ends lost 4 bases and 0 bases respectively, with 6 bases between them. The CDR3 totals 13 residues. Germline lookup yields CDR1 LGHDT and CDR2 YNNKEL (reference sequence). CDR3 residues: CASSRQMNTEAFF. The CDR3 DNA reads TGTGCCAGCAGCCGACAGATGAACACTGAAGCTTTCTTT.

Notes on this clone: This same CDR3 is encoded by further DNA sequences in the sample. This chain links TRBV9 with TRBJ2-5; no firm D call. The V end lost 0 bases, the J end lost 2 bases, and 8 bases lay between the germline ends. Germline V CDR1 and CDR2: SGDLS, YYNGEE. The length of the CDR3 is 14 residues. The CDR3 here is CASSVGPQQETQYF. Written as DNA, the CDR3 is TGTGCCAGCAGCGTAGGGCCGCAACAAGAGACCCAGTACTTC. Drawing the rest from reference TRBV9 and TRBJ2-5, the complete variable domain is DSGVTQTPKHLITATGQRVTLRCSPRSGDLSVYWYQQSLDQGLQFLIQYYNGEERAKGNILERFSAQQFPDLHSELNLSSLELGDSALYFCASSVGPQQETQYFGPGTRLLVL.

The rearrangement joins TRBV5-4 to TRBJ2-7; possible D gene TRBD1, 6 bases. CDR1 and CDR2 from the germline V gene are SGHNT and YYREEE (reference sequence). V was shortened by 4 bases and J by 0 bases, with 14 bases between the two germline ends. The CDR3 covers 15 residues. CDR3 DNA sequence: TGTGCCAGCAGCCAAGACAGGCGATCCTCCTACGAGCAGTACTTC. Protein sequence: CASSQDRRSSYEQYF.